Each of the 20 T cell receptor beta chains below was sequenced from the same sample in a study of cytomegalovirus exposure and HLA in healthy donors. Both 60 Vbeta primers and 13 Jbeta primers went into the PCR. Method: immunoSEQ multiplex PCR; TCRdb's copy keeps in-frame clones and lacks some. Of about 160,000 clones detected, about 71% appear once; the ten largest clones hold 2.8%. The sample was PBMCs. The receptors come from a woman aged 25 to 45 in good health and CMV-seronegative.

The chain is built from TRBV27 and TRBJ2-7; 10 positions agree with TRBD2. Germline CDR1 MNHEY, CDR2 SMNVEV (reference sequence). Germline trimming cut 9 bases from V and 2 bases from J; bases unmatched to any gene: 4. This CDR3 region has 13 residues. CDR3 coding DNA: TGTGCCAGTTCGACTAGCGGGCCCTACGAGCAGTACTTC. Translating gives CASSTSGPYEQYF.

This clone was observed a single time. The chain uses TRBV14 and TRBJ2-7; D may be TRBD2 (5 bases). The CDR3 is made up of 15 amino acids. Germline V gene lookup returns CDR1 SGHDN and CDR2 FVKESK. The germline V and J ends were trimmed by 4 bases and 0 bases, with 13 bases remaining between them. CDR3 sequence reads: CASSPGVLLSYEQYF. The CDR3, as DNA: TGTGCCAGCAGCCCCGGGGTCCTACTCTCCTACGAGCAGTACTTC.

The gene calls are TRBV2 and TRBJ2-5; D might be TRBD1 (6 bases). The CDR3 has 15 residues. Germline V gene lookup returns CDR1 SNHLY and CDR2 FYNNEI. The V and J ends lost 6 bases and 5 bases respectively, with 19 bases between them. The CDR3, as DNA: TGTGCCAGCAGCCAAAACAGGGCGTCTGGGGAGACCCAGTACTTC. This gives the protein CASSQNRASGETQYF.

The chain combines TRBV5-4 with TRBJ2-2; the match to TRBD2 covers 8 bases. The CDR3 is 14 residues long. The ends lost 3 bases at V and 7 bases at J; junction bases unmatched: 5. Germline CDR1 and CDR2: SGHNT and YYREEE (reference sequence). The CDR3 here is CASSSREGVGELFF. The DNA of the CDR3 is TGTGCCAGCAGCTCCCGGGAGGGAGTCGGGGAGCTGTTTTTT.

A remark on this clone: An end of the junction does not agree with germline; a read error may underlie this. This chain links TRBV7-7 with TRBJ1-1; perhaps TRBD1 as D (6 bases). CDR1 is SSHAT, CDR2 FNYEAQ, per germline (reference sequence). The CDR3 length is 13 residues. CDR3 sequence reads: CASSQGQNTEAFF. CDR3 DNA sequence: TGTGCTAGCAGCCAGGGGCAGAACACTGAAGCTTTCTTT.

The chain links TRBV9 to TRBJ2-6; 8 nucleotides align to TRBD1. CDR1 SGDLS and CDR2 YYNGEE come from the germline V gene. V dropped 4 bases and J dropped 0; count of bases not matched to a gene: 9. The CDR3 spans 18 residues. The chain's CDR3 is CASSPRQGSGSGANVLTF. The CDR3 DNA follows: TGTGCCAGCAGCCCCCGACAGGGGAGTGGCTCTGGGGCCAACGTCCTGACTTTC.

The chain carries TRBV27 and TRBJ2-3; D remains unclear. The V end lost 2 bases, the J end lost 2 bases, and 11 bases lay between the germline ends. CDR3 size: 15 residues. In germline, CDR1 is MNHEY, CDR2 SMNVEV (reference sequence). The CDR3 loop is CASSLRAPTTDTQYF. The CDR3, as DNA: TGTGCCAGCAGTTTACGCGCTCCAACCACAGATACGCAGTATTTT.

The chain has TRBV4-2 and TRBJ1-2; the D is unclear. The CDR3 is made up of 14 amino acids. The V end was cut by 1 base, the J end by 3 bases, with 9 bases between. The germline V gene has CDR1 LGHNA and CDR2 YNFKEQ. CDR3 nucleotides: TGTGCCAGCAGCCAAGGACCGACTGACTATGGCTACACCTTC. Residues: CASSQGPTDYGYTF.

DNA of the CDR3: TGTGCCAGCTCACCACCGGGGAGGGGCACAGATACGCAGTATTTT. This codes for CASSPPGRGTDTQYF. The genes are TRBV18 and TRBJ2-3; 7 nucleotides agree with TRBD2. Germline-derived CDR1 and CDR2 are KGHSH and LQKENI. V lost 0 bases, J lost 1 base, and 1 base stayed unmatched. CDR3 length: 15 residues. The full variable domain, rest sourced from reference TRBV18 and TRBJ2-3, is NAGVMQNPRHLVRRRGQEARLRCSPMKGHSHVYWYRQLPEEGLKFMVYLQKENIIDESGMPKERFSAEFPKEGPSILRIQQVVRGDSAAYFCASSPPGRGTDTQYFGPGTRLTVL.

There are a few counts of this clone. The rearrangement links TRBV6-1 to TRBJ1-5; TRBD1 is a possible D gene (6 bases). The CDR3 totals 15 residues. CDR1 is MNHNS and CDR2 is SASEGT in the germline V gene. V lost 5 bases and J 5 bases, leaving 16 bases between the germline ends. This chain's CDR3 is CASSNGQFEYQPQHF. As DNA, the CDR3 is TGTGCCAGCAGTAATGGACAGTTTGAGTATCAGCCCCAGCATTTT.

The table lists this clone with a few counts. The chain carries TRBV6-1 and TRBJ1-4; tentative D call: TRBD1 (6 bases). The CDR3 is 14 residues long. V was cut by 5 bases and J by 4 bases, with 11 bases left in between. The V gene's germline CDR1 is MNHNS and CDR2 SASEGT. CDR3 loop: CASSSRGYNEKLFF. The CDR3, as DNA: TGTGCCAGCAGTTCCAGGGGTTATAATGAAAAACTGTTTTTT.

The CDR3, as DNA: TGTGCCAGCGGGGGACAGAACAATCAGCCCCAGCATTTT. It encodes CASGGQNNQPQHF. This chain connects TRBV28 to TRBJ1-5, with 7 bases lining up with TRBD1. The CDR3 covers 13 residues. With 8 bases clipped from V and 3 bases from J, the junction kept 4 bases outside the gene matches. Germline CDR1 is MDHEN and CDR2 is SYDVKM.

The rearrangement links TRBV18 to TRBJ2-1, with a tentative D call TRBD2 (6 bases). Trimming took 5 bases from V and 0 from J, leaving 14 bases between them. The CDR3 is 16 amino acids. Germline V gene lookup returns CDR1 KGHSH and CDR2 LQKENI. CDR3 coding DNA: TGTGCCAGCTCAGAACCTAGCGAAAGCTCCTACAATGAGCAGTTCTTC. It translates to CASSEPSESSYNEQFF.

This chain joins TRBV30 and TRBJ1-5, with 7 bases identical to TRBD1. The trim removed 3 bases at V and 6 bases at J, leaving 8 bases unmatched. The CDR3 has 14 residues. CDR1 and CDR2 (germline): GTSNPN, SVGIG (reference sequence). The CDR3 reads CAWSGQVKGQPQHF. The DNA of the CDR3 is TGTGCCTGGAGCGGACAGGTAAAGGGTCAGCCCCAGCATTTT.

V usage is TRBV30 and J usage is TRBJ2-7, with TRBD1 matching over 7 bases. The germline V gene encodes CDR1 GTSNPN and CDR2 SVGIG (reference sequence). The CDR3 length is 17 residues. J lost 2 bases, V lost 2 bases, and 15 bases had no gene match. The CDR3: CAWSIVGQKLLTYEQYF. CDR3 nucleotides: TGTGCCTGGAGTATTGTGGGACAGAAGCTTTTAACCTACGAGCAGTACTTC.

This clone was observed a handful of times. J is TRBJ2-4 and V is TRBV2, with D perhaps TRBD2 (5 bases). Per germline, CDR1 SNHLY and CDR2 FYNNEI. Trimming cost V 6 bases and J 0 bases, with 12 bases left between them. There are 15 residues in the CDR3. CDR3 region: CASSPGIGAKNIQYF. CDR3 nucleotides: TGTGCCAGCAGCCCGGGAATTGGAGCCAAAAACATTCAGTACTTC.

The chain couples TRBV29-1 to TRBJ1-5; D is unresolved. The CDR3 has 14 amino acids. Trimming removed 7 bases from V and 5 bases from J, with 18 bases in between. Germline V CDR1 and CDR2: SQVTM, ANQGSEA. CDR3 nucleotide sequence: TGCAGCGCCCGAGACTTGGATCCCGATCAGCCCCAGCATTTT. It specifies CSARDLDPDQPQHF.

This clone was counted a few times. DNA for the CDR3: TGTGCCAGCAGCGCCCGTCAGGGCACTGAAGCTTTCTTT. Translating gives CASSARQGTEAFF. The chain carries TRBV7-2 and TRBJ1-1, with D possibly matching TRBD1 (5 bases). CDR3 length equals 13 residues. From germline, CDR1 is SGHTA and CDR2 FQGNSA. Trimming took 5 bases from V and 4 from J, leaving 11 bases between them.

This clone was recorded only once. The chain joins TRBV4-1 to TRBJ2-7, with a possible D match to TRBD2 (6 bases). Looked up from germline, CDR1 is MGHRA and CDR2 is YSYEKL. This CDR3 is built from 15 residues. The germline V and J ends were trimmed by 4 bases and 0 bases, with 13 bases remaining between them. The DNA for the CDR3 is TGCGCCAGCAGCCCGAGGGACTTGAGCTCCTACGAGCAGTACTTC. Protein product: CASSPRDLSSYEQYF.

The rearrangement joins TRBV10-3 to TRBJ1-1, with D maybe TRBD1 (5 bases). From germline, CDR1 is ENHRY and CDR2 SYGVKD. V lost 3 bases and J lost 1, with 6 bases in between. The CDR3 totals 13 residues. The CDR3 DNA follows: TGTGCCATCAGTGAAGGACAGAACACTGAAGCTTTCTTT. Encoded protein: CAISEGQNTEAFF.